In its sample, the clone carrying this TCR beta chain was seen a few times. Its antigen is currently unknown. Time point described: newly diagnosed GD, antithyroid drugs for less than 3 months. PBMC RNA served as the TCR library source. Patients all came to the study from an endocrinology department in Xi'an, China. Staff drew roughly 10 milliliters of peripheral blood into EDTA tubes. Germline V gene lookup returns CDR1 SGHTA and CDR2 FQGNSA. V was trimmed by 3 bases and J by 4 bases, leaving 9 bases between them. This CDR3 comprises 14 residues. Sequencing libraries for TCR beta were prepared with iRepertoire HTBI primers and Arm-PCR of CDR3 regions. TCRdb analysed the multiplex PCR reads with MiXCR anew, one entry per CDR3 protein. The sample records 420,000 or so distinct CDR3 sequences, about a sixth being singletons. This sample was included in a study of regulatory T cells in long-lasting Graves disease. Study-level results: Persistent cases of Graves' showed reduced TCR diversity relative to newly diagnosed patients.

These same data were also listed under a study on T cells in Graves' hyperthyroidism and ophthalmopathy.

This material consisted of peripheral blood mononuclear cells (PBMCs), taken at new diagnosis, from a patient treated with antithyroid drugs. This TCR came from a woman between 18 and 30 years old with Graves disease. V usage is TRBV7-2 and J usage is TRBJ2-2; D unresolved. This chain's CDR3 is CASSFVHGTGELFF. Written as DNA, the CDR3 is TGTGCCAGCAGCTTCGTTCACGGCACCGGGGAGCTGTTTTTT.